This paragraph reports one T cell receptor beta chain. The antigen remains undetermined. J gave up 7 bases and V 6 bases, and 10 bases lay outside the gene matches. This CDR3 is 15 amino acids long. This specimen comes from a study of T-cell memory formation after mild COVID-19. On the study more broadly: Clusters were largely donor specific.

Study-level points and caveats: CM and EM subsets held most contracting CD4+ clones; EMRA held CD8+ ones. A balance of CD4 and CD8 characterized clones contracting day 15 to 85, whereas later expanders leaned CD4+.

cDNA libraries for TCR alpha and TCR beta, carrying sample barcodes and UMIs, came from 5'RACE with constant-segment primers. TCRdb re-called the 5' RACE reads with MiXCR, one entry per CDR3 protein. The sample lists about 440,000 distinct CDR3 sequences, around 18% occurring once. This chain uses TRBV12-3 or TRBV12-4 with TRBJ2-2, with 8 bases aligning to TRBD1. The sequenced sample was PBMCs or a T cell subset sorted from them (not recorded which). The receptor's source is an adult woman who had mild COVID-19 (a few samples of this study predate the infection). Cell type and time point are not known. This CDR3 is CASSLGQGAGGELFF. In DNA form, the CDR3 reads TGTGCCAGCAGCCTAGGGCAGGGGGCAGGCGGGGAGCTGTTTTTT.